The sequence of this T cell receptor beta chain was determined in a study of monozygotic twins with cystic fibrosis. The overall study: Libraries were built from roughly 2.8 micrograms of fragmented DNA using around 16 PCR cycles. Study-level findings and limits: Monozygotic CF twins shared more identical nucleotide clonotypes than unrelated patients. Median Simpson clonality of approximately 0.009 suggested naive T cells predominated. In 13 of 16 pairs, V gene usage was closest to the co-twin's.

Using immunoSEQ multiplex PCR, the repertoire was profiled, and TCRdb retains in-frame clones only, with some absent. This table has 20,000 or so clones, about 86% appearing once. CDR3 length: 13 residues. The V gene's germline CDR1 is SNHLY and CDR2 FYNNEI. Trimming removed 6 bases from V and 8 bases from J, with 13 bases in between. As concerns this clone: Its antigen is not identified.

The clonotype originates from a woman aged 25 to 39 with cystic fibrosis. Specimen: blood. The chain couples TRBV2 to TRBJ1-4; D may be TRBD1 (5 bases). The CDR3 coding sequence is TGTGCCAGCAGAGTCGGAGAGGGGGAAAAACTGTTTTTT. It is translated as CASRVGEGEKLFF.